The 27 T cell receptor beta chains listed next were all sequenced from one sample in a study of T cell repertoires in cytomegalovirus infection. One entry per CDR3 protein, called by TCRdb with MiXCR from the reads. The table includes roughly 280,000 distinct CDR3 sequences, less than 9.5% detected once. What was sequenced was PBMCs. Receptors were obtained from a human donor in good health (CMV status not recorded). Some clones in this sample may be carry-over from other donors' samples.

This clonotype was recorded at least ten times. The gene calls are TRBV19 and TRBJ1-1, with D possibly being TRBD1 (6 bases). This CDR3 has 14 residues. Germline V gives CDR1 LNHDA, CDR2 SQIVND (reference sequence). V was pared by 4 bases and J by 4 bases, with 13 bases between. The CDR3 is CASSSWGRGTEAFF. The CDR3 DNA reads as TGTGCCAGTAGTAGTTGGGGCAGGGGCACTGAAGCTTTCTTT.

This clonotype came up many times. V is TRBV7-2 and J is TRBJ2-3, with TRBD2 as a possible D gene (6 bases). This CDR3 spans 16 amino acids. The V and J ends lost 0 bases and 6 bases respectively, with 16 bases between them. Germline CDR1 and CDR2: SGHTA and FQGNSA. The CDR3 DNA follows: TGTGCCAGCAGCTTAGCTGCGGGGTACCGGCGGGATACGCAGTATTTT. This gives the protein CASSLAAGYRRDTQYF.

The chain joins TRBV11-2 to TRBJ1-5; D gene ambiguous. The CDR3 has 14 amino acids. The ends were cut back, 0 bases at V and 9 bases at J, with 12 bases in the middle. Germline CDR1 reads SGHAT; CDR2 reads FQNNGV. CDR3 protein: CASSLDYRGGPQHF. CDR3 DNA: TGTGCCAGCAGCTTAGATTACCGGGGAGGGCCCCAGCATTTT. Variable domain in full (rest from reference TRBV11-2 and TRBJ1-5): EAGVAQSPRYKIIEKRQSVAFWCNPISGHATLYWYQQILGQGPKLLIQFQNNGVVDDSQLPKDRFSAERLKGVDSTLKIQPAKLEDSAVYLCASSLDYRGGPQHFGDGTRLSIL.

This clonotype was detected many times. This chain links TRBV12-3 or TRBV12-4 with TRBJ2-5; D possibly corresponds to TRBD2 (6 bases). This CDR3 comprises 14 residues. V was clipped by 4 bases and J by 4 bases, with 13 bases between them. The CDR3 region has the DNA TGTGCCAGCAGTTCAACGGACGGGAGAGAGACCCAGTACTTC. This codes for CASSSTDGRETQYF.

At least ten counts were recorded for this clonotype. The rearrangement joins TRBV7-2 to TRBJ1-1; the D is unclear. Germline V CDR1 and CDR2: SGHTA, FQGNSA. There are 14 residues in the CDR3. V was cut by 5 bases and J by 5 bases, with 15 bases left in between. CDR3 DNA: TGTGCCAGCAGCCCTCCTGGAGGAGCTACTGAAGCTTTCTTT. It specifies CASSPPGGATEAFF.

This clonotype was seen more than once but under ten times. This chain's CDR3 is CASSPLSGTYPSTDTQYF. CDR3 DNA sequence: TGTGCCAGCAGCCCTCTCTCCGGCACTTACCCTAGCACAGATACGCAGTATTTT. The V and J genes are TRBV6-1 and TRBJ2-3; unclear D gene. The germline CDR1 and CDR2 sequences are MNHNS and SASEGT. The CDR3 runs to 18 residues. The V end lost 6 bases, the J end lost 0 bases, and 22 bases lay between the germline ends.

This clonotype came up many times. Written as DNA, the CDR3 is TGTGCCAGCAGCGACAGGGGCAGCACAGAGACCCAGTACTTC. This sequence encodes CASSDRGSTETQYF. The chain couples TRBV6-2 or TRBV6-3 to TRBJ2-5, with 8 nucleotides matching TRBD1. The CDR3 runs to 14 residues. Germline CDR1 MNHEY, CDR2 SVGEGT. The ends lost 6 bases at V and 4 bases at J; junction bases unmatched: 7.

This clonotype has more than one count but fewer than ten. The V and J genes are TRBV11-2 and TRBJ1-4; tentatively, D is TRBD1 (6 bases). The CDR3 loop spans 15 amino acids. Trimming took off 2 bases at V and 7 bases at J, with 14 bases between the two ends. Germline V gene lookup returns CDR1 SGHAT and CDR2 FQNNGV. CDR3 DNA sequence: TGTGCCAGCAGCTTAACAGGGAGGGTGCGTGAAAAACTGTTTTTT. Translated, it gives CASSLTGRVREKLFF.

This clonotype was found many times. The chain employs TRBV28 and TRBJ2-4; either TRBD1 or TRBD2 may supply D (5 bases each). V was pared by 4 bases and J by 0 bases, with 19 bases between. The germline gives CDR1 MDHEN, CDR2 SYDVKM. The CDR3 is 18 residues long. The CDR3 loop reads CASSWDPRNLLAKNIQYF. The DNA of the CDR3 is TGTGCCAGCAGTTGGGACCCTAGGAACCTCCTAGCCAAAAACATTCAGTACTTC.

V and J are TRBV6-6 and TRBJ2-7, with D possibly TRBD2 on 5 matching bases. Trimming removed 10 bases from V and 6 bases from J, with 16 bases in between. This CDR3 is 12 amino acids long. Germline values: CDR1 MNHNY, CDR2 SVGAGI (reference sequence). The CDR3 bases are TGTGCCACCTCGGACTTACTTACCGAGCAGTACTTC. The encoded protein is CATSDLLTEQYF.

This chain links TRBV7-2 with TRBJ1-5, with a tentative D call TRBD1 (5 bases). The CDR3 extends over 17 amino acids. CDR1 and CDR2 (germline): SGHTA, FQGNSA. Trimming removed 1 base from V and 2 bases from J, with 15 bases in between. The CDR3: CASSLEKGTLGNQPQHF. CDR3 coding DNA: TGTGCCAGCAGCTTAGAAAAGGGGACCCTGGGCAATCAGCCCCAGCATTTT. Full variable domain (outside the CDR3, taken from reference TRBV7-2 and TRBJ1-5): GAGVSQSPSNKVTEKGKDVELRCDPISGHTALYWYRQSLGQGLEFLIYFQGNSAPDKSGLPSDRFSAERTGGSVSTLTIQRTQQEDSAVYLCASSLEKGTLGNQPQHFGDGTRLSIL.

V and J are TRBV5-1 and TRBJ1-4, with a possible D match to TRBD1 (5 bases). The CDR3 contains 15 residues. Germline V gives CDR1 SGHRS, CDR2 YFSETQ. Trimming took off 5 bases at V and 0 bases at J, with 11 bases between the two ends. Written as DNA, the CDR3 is TGCGCCAGCAGGGGCGCGGGGGCAACTAATGAAAAACTGTTTTTT. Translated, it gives CASRGAGATNEKLFF.

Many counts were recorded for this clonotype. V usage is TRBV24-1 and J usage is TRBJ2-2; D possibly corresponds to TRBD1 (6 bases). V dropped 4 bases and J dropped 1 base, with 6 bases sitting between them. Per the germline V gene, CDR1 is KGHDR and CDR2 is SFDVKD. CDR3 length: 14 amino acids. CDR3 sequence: CATSEQGNTGELFF. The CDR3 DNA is TGTGCCACCAGTGAACAGGGGAACACCGGGGAGCTGTTTTTT.

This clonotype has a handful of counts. CDR3 in amino acids: CSAKGLAGIADTQYF. The CDR3 bases are TGCAGTGCAAAGGGACTAGCGGGGATCGCAGATACGCAGTATTTT. This sequence joins TRBV20-1 and TRBJ2-3; TRBD2 matches at 13 bases. This CDR3 contains 15 residues. Germline V gives CDR1 DFQATT, CDR2 SNEGSKA (reference sequence). The V gene end was trimmed by 6 bases and the J gene end by 4 bases; junction bases not matched to a gene: 7.

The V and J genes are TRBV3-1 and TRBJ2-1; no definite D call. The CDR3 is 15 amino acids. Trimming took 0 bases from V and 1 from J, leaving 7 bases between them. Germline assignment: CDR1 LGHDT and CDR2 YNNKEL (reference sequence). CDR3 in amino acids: CASSQEGFSYNEQFF. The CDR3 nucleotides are TGTGCCAGCAGCCAAGAAGGCTTTTCCTACAATGAGCAGTTCTTC.

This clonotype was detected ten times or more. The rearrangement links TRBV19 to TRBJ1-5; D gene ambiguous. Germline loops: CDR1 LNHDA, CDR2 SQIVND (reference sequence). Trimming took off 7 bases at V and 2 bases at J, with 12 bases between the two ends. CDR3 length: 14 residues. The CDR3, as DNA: TGTGCCAGTAACCCGACCAAAGGCAATCAGCCCCAGCATTTT. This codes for CASNPTKGNQPQHF. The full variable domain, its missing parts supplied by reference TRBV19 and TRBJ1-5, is DGGITQSPKYLFRKEGQNVTLSCEQNLNHDAMYWYRQDPGQGLRLIYYSQIVNDFQKGDIAEGYSVSREKKESFPLTVTSAQKNPTAFYLCASNPTKGNQPQHFGDGTRLSIL.

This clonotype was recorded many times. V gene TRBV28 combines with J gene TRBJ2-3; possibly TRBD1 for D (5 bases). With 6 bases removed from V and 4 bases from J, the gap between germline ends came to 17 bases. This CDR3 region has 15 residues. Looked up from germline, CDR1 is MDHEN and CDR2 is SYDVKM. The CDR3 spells CASSRAQPGSDTQYF. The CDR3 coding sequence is TGTGCCAGCAGCAGGGCCCAACCGGGCTCAGATACGCAGTATTTT.

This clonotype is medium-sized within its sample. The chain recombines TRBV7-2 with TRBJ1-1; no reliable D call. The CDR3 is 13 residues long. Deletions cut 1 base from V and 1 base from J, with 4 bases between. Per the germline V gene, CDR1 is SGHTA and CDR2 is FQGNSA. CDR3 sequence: CASSLGSNTEAFF. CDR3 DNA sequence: TGTGCCAGCAGCTTAGGGTCGAACACTGAAGCTTTCTTT.

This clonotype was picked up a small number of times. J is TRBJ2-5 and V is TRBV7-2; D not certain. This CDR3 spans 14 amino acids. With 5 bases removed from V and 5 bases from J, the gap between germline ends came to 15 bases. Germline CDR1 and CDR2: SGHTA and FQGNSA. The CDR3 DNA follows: TGTGCCAGCAGCCCCGGGCAACTCCGGGAGACCCAGTACTTC. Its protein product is CASSPGQLRETQYF.

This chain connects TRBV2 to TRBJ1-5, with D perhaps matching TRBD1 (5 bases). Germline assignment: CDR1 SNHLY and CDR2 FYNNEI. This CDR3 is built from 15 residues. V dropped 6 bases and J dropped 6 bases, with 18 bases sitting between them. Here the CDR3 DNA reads TGTGCCAGCAGATCGGGCCGGCAGGGAGGTCAGCCCCAGCATTTT. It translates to CASRSGRQGGQPQHF.

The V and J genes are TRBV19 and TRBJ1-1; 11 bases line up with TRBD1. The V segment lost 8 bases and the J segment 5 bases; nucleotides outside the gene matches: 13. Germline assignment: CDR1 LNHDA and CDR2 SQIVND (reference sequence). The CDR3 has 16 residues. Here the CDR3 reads CASLLFSGTGGTEAFF. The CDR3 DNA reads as TGTGCCAGTCTTTTATTCTCCGGGACAGGGGGGACTGAAGCTTTCTTT.

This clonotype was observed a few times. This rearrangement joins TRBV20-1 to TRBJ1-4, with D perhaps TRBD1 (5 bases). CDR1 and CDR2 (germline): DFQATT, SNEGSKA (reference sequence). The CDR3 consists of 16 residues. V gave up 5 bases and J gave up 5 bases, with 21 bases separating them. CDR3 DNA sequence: TGCAGTGCTTATCAAGCCGGGAGGGGTAAGAATGAAAAACTGTTTTTT. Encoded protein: CSAYQAGRGKNEKLFF.

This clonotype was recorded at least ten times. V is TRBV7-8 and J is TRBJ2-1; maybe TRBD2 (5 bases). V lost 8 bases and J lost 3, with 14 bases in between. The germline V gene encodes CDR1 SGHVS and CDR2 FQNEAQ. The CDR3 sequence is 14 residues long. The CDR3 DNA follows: TGTGCCAGCTGCCCCAGGAGCGGCTACAATGAGCAGTTCTTC. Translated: CASCPRSGYNEQFF.

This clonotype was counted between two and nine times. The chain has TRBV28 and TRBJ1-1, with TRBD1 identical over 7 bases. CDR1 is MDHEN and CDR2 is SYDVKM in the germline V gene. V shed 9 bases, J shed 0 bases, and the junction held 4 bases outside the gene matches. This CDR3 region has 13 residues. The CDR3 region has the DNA TGTGCCAGTTTGACAGGGTTGAACACTGAAGCTTTCTTT. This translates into CASLTGLNTEAFF.

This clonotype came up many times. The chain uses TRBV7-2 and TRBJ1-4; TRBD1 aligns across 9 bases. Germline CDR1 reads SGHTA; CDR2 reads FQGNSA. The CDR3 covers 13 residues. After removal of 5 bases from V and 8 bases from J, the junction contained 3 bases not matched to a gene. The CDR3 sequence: CASSPDRGEKLFF. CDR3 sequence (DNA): TGTGCCAGCAGCCCGGACAGGGGAGAAAAACTGTTTTTT.

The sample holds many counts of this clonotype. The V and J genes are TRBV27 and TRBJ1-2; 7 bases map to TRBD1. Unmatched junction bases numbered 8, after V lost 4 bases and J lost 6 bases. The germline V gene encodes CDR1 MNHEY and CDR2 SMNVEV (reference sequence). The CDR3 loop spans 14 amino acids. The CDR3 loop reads CASSSREGTDGYTF. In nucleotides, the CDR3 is TGTGCCAGCAGTTCCAGGGAAGGGACAGATGGCTACACCTTC.

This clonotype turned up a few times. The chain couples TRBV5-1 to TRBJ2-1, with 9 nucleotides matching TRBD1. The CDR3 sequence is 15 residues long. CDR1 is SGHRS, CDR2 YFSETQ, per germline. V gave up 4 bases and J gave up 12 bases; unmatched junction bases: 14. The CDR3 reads CASSPAGTGSVVQFF. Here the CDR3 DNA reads TGCGCCAGCAGCCCAGCCGGGACAGGGTCCGTAGTGCAGTTCTTC.